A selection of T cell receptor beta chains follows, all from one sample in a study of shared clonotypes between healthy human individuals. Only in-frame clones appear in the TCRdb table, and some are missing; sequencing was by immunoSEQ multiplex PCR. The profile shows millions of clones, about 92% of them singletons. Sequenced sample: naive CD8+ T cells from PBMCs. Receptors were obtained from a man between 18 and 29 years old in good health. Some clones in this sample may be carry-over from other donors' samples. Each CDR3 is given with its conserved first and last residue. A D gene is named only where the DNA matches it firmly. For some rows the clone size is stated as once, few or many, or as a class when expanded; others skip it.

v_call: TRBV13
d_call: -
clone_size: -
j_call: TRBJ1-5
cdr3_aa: CASSSRGQPQHF
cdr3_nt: TGTGCCAGCAGCTCCCGGGGTCAGCCCCAGCATTTT

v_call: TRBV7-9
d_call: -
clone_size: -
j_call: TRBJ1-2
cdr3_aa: CATIGLRVGSNYGYTF
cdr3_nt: TGTGCCACCATCGGGCTTAGGGTAGGATCTAACTATGGCTACACCTTC

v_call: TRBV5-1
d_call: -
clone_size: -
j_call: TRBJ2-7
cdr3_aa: CASSLVTRFVYEQYF
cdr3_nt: TGCGCCAGCAGCTTGGTGACGCGGTTTGTATACGAGCAGTACTTC

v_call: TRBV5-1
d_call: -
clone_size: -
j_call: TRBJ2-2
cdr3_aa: CASSSWLVGELFF
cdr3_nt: TGCGCCAGCAGCTCTTGGTTAGTCGGGGAGCTGTTTTTT

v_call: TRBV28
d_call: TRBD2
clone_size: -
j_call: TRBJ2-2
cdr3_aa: CASSFGTSGITGELFF
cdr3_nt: TGTGCCAGCAGTTTCGGGACTAGCGGAATAACCGGGGAGCTGTTTTTT

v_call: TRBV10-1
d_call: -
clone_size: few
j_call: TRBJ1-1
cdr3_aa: CASSEGRLPATEAFF
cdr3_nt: TGCGCCAGCAGTGAGGGGCGTCTCCCCGCGACTGAAGCTTTCTTT

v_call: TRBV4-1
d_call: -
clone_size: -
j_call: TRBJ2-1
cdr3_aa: CASSPRAGHNEQFF
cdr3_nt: TGCGCCAGCAGCCCAAGGGCCGGACACAATGAGCAGTTCTTC

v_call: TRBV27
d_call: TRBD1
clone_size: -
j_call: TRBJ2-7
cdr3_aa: CASSRLPDRSYEQYF
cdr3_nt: TGTGCCAGCAGTCGCCTTCCGGACAGGAGCTACGAGCAGTACTTC

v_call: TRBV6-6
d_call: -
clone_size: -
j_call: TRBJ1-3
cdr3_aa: CASSYSGPGDTIYF
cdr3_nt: TGTGCCAGCAGTTACTCTGGGCCCGGCGACACCATATATTTT

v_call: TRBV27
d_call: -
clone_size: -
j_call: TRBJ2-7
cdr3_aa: CASRPLGSQYEQYF
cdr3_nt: TGTGCCAGCAGACCGCTAGGGTCCCAATACGAGCAGTACTTC

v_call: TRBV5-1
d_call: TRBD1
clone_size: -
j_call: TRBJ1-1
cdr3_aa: CASSLGPQGAIGTEAFF
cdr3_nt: TGCGCCAGCAGCTTGGGGCCTCAGGGGGCGATAGGAACTGAAGCTTTCTTT

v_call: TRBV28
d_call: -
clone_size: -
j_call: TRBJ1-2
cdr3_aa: CASSLSQRGVYGYTF
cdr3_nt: TGTGCCAGCAGTTTATCCCAGAGGGGGGTCTATGGCTACACCTTC

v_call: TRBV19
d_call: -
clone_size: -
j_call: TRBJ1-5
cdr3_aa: CASSIVAGASNQPQHF
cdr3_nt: TGTGCCAGTAGTATAGTAGCAGGAGCTAGCAATCAGCCCCAGCATTTT

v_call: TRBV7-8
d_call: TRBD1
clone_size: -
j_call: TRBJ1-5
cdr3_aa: CASSPYRGGHTNQPQHF
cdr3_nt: TGTGCCAGCAGCCCCTACAGGGGAGGACACACAAATCAGCCCCAGCATTTT

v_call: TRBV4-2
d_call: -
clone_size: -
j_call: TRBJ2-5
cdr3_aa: CASSQGAFQETQYF
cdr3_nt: TGTGCCAGCAGCCAAGGGGCCTTTCAAGAGACCCAGTACTTC

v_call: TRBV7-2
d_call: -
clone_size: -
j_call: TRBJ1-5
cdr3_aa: CASSLGAGRNQPQHF
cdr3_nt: TGTGCCAGCAGCTTAGGTGCAGGGCGCAATCAGCCCCAGCATTTT

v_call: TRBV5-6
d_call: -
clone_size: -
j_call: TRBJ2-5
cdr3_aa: CASSFLTYQETQYF
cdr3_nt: TGTGCCAGCAGCTTCTTGACTTATCAAGAGACCCAGTACTTC

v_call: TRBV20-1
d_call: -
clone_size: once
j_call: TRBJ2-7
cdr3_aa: CSARGDEQYF
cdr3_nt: TGCAGTGCTAGAGGTGATGAGCAGTACTTC

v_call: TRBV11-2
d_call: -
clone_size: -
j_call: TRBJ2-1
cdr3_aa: CASNYEIPRDEQFF
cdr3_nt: TGTGCCAGCAACTACGAGATCCCCCGGGATGAGCAGTTCTTC

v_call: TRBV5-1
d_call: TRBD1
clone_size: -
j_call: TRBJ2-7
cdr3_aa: CASSLARGPGSGEQYF
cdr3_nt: TGCGCCAGCAGCTTGGCCAGGGGGCCAGGTTCCGGCGAGCAGTACTTC

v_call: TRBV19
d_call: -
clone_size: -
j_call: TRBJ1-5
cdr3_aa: CASSIWQGRDQPQHF
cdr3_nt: TGTGCCAGTAGTATCTGGCAGGGAAGAGATCAGCCCCAGCATTTT

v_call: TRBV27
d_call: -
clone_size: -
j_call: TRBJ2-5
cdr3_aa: CASSFGVAETQYF
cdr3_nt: TGTGCCAGCAGTTTCGGGGTCGCAGAGACCCAGTACTTC

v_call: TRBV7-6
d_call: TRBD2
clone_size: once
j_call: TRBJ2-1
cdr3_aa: CASSLDSGGSYNEQFF
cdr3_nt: TGTGCCAGCAGCTTAGATAGCGGGGGCTCCTACAATGAGCAGTTCTTC

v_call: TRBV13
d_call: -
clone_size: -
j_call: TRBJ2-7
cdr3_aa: CASSLGALAVTRSYEQYF
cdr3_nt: TGTGCCAGCAGCTTAGGGGCCTTGGCAGTTACTCGCTCCTACGAGCAGTACTTC

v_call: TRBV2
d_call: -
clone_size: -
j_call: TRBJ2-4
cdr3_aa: CATNGGTKNIQYF
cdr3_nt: TGTGCCACGAACGGGGGAACCAAAAACATTCAGTACTTC

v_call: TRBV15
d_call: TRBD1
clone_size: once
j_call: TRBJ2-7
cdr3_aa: CATSSQVTGGRHEQYF
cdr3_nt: TGTGCCACCAGCAGTCAAGTAACAGGGGGGCGCCACGAGCAGTACTTC

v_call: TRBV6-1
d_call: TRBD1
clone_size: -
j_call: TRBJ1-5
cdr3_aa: CASSEWDSVNQPQHF
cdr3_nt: TGTGCCAGCAGTGAATGGGACAGTGTCAATCAGCCCCAGCATTTT

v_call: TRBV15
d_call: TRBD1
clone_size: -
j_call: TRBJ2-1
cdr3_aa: CATSPFRDRGNNEQFF
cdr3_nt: TGTGCCACCAGCCCCTTCCGGGACAGGGGGAACAATGAGCAGTTCTTC

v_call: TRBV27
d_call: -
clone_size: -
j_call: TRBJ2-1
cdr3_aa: CASSNLGGRFSNEQFF
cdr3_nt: TGTGCCAGCAGTAATTTAGGGGGGCGTTTTAGCAATGAGCAGTTCTTC

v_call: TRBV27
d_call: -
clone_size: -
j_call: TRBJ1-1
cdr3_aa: CASSLVGWGPEAFF
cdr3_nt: TGTGCCAGCAGTTTAGTGGGTTGGGGGCCTGAAGCTTTCTTT

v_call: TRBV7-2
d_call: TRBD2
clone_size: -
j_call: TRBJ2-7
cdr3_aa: CASSFLAGGRDEQYF
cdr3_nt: TGTGCCAGCAGCTTTCTAGCGGGAGGCAGAGACGAGCAGTACTTC

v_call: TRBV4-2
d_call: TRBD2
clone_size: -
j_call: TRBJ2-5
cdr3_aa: CASSQPGGKGSQETQYF
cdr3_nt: TGTGCCAGCAGCCAACCCGGGGGGAAGGGCTCGCAAGAGACCCAGTACTTC

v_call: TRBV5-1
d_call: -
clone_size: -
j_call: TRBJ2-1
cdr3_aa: CASSLMDEQFF
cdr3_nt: TGCGCCAGCAGCTTGATGGATGAGCAGTTCTTC

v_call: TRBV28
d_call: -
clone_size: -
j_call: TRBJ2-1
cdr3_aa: CASSRNEQFF
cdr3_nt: TGTGCCAGCAGTCGTAATGAGCAGTTCTTC

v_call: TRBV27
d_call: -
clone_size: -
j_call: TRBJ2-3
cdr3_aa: CASSPRGSTPDTQYF
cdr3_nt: TGTGCCAGCAGCCCTAGGGGCAGCACCCCCGATACGCAGTATTTT

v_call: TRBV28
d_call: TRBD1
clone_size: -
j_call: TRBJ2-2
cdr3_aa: CASSIPGGTGELFF
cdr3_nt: TGTGCCAGCAGTATCCCAGGGGGTACCGGGGAGCTGTTTTTT

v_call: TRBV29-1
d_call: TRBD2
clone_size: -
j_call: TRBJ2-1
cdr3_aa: CSVVGLAGSSYNEQFF
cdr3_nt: TGCAGCGTTGTGGGACTAGCGGGAAGCTCCTACAATGAGCAGTTCTTC

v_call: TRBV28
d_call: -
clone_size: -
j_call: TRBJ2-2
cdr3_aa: CASRPGRRGELFF
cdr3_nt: TGTGCCAGCAGACCGGGGCGGCGCGGGGAGCTGTTTTTT

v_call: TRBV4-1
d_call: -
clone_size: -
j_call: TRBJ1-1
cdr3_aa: CASSQSTVAGTEAFF
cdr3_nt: TGCGCCAGCAGCCAATCGACAGTAGCTGGCACTGAAGCTTTCTTT

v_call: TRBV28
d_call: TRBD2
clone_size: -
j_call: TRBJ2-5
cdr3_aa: CASTRGTSGSGETQYF
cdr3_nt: TGTGCCAGCACCAGGGGGACTAGCGGGAGTGGGGAGACCCAGTACTTC

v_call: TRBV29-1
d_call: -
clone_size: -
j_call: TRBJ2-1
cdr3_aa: CSVEGVKGAEQFF
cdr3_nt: TGCAGCGTTGAAGGTGTTAAAGGGGCTGAGCAGTTCTTC

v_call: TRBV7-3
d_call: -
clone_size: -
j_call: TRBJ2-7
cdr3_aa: CASSYEGTGNYEQYF
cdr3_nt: TGTGCCAGCAGCTACGAAGGGACTGGGAACTACGAGCAGTACTTC

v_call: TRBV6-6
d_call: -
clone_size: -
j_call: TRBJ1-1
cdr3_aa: CASSYTGNTEAFF
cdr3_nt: TGTGCCAGCAGTTATACAGGGAACACTGAAGCTTTCTTT

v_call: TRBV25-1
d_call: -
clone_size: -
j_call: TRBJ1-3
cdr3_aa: CASSETRSSGNTIYF
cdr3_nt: TGTGCCAGCAGTGAGACCCGGTCCTCTGGAAACACCATATATTTT

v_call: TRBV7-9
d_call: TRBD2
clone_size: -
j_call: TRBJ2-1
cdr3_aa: CASSLEGEGWQEQFF
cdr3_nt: TGTGCCAGCAGCTTAGAAGGGGAGGGGTGGCAGGAGCAGTTCTTC

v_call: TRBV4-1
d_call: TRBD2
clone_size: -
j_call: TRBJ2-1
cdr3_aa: CASSHSTSGRGNEQFF
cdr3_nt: TGCGCCAGCAGCCACTCCACTAGCGGGAGAGGTAATGAGCAGTTCTTC

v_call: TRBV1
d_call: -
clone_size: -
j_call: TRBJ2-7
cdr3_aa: CTSSQDSFRYEQYF
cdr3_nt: TGCACCAGCAGCCAGGACTCTTTCCGATACGAGCAGTACTTC

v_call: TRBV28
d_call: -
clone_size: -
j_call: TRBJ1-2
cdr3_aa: CASRDYGYTF
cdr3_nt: TGTGCCAGCAGGGATTATGGCTACACCTTC

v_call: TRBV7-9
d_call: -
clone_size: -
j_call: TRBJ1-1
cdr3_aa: CASSLETNTEAFF
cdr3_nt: TGTGCCAGCAGCTTAGAAACGAACACTGAAGCTTTCTTT

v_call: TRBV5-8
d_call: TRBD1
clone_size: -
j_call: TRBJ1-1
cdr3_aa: CASSLRSNWDRGYHTEAFF
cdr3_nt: TGTGCCAGCAGCTTACGATCCAATTGGGACAGGGGATATCACACTGAAGCTTTCTTT

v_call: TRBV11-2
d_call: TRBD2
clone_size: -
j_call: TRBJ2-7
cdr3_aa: CASSRELAVTYEQYF
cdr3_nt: TGTGCCAGCAGCCGGGAACTAGCGGTTACCTACGAGCAGTACTTC